These T cell receptor beta chains were read from a single sample in a study of blood T cell repertoires in COVID-19. The table came from immunoSEQ multiplex PCR; TCRdb's copy has only in-frame clones and leaves some out. The table includes about 250,000 clones, 84% detected once. Sequenced input: peripheral blood. The receptor source for this set is a woman between 40 and 50 years old who had recovered from COVID-19. Each CDR3 is given with its conserved first and last residue. D genes are given only for firm matches. A clone size is listed for some rows: how often the clone was seen (once, few, many), or a class if it is expanded.

J | D | V | size | DNA | CDR3
TRBJ1-6 | - | TRBV19 | few | TGTGCCAGTAGTATTCAGGGGAATTCACCCCTCCACTTT | CASSIQGNSPLHF
TRBJ1-6 | TRBD1 | TRBV19 | - | TGTGCCAGTAGGAACAGGGGCTCAGATTCACCCCTCCACTTT | CASRNRGSDSPLHF
TRBJ1-2 | TRBD1 | TRBV28 | few | TGTGCCAGCAGTCTCGATCAGACCAGGGGGCGCGGCTACACCTTC | CASSLDQTRGRGYTF
TRBJ2-2 | - | TRBV3-1/TRBV3-2 | - | TGTGCCAGCAGACCACCGGGGAGGGGGAGTACCGGGGAGCTGTTTTTT | CASRPPGRGSTGELFF
TRBJ2-2 | TRBD1 | TRBV28 | - | TGTGCCAGCGCCAGACAGGGGGACACCGGGGAGCTGTTTTTT | CASARQGDTGELFF
TRBJ1-2 | TRBD1 | TRBV15 | - | TGTGCCACCAGCGGTGCAGGGGGCTATGGCTACACCTTC | CATSGAGGYGYTF
TRBJ2-3 | - | TRBV24-1 | - | TGTGCCACCAGTGATTTCGCTAGCTTCTCAGATACGCAGTATTTT | CATSDFASFSDTQYF
TRBJ2-1 | TRBD2 | TRBV5-4 | once | TGTGCCAGCAGCTTGGCCGGCGGGGGTTACAATGAGCAGTTCTTC | CASSLAGGGYNEQFF
TRBJ1-2 | - | TRBV20-1 | - | TGCAGTGTTACACTGGGCCATGGCTACACCTTC | CSVTLGHGYTF
TRBJ1-6 | - | TRBV2 | - | TGTGCCAGCAGTGAACGGGAGGGGGGTTCTTCACCCCTCCACTTT | CASSEREGGSSPLHF
TRBJ1-3 | - | TRBV4-1 | - | TGCGCCAGCAGCCCTATGACAGGCCCAGGAGGAAACACCATATATTTT | CASSPMTGPGGNTIYF
TRBJ2-5 | - | TRBV15 | - | TGTGCCACCAGCAGAGCAGGGATTGTCCAAGAGACCCAGTACTTC | CATSRAGIVQETQYF
TRBJ2-4 | - | TRBV2 | - | TGTGCCAGCAGAGGGGACTCCGGGGCCAAAAACATTCAGTACTTC | CASRGDSGAKNIQYF
TRBJ1-3 | - | TRBV6-1 | - | TGTGCCAGCAGTGAAAAGGACTGGGAGGACACCATATATTTT | CASSEKDWEDTIYF
TRBJ2-3 | - | TRBV6-5 | - | TGTGCCAGCTATCGTGCGGGCACAGATACGCAGTATTTT | CASYRAGTDTQYF
TRBJ2-7 | TRBD2 | TRBV4-2 | - | TGTGCCAGCAGCCAAGATAGCGGGGGCAGGGGTTACGAGCAGTACTTC | CASSQDSGGRGYEQYF
TRBJ2-1 | TRBD1 | TRBV3-1/TRBV3-2 | - | TGTGCCAGCAGCCAACGACAGGGACGCGGGTTTAATGAGCAGTTCTTC | CASSQRQGRGFNEQFF
TRBJ1-2 | - | TRBV30 | - | TGTGCCCTAAAGGGGGGGGTTGGCTACACCTTC | CALKGGVGYTF
TRBJ1-1 | - | TRBV6-5 | - | TGTGCCAGCAGTTCCCAAATCCTCAGGAACACTGAAGCTTTCTTT | CASSSQILRNTEAFF
TRBJ1-2 | - | TRBV7-8 | - | TGTGCCAGCAGCTTACAGGGGACACACTATGGCTACACCTTC | CASSLQGTHYGYTF
TRBJ2-3 | TRBD2 | TRBV28 | - | TGTGCCAGCAGTTTGGCGGGGGTGGGTCCTAGCACAGATACGCAGTATTTT | CASSLAGVGPSTDTQYF
TRBJ2-5 | - | TRBV5-1 | - | TGCGCCAGCAGCTTTCAGGGACAAGAGACCCAGTACTTC | CASSFQGQETQYF
TRBJ2-5 | - | TRBV7-2 | - | TGTGCCAGCAGCTTAGTTGCGGGCCCCCAAGAGACCCAGTACTTC | CASSLVAGPQETQYF
TRBJ2-2 | - | TRBV3-1/TRBV3-2 | once | TGTGCCAGCAGCCAAGTTATTCAGCGCCCCACCGGGGAGCTGTTTTTT | CASSQVIQRPTGELFF
TRBJ2-3 | TRBD2 | TRBV19 | many | TGTGCCAGTAGTCCTCAGACTAGCGTAGATACGCAGTATTTT | CASSPQTSVDTQYF
TRBJ2-5 | - | TRBV5-5 | - | TGTGCCAGCAGCCGGGGTGGCTGGCAAGAGACCCAGTACTTC | CASSRGGWQETQYF
TRBJ1-1 | TRBD1 | TRBV19 | - | TGTGCCAGTAGACCCCGGGACAGGTTTTCCTTCAAGCGAGGGAACACTGAAGCTTTCTTT | CASRPRDRFSFKRGNTEAFF
TRBJ2-5 | TRBD2 | TRBV6-4 | - | TGTGCCAGCAGTGAACTAGCGGGGGTTCAAGAGACCCAGTACTTC | CASSELAGVQETQYF
TRBJ1-1 | TRBD1 | TRBV5-1 | few | TGCGCCAGCAGCTGGGGACAGGGGGCAGGGACTGAAGCTTTCTTT | CASSWGQGAGTEAFF
TRBJ1-1 | TRBD1 | TRBV9 | once | TGTGCCAGCAGCGCCCGGGACAGGGGCACTGAAGCTTTCTTT | CASSARDRGTEAFF
TRBJ2-2 | TRBD1 | TRBV5-1 | once | TGCGCCAGCAGCTTAGGGACAGTAAGGAACACCGGGGAGCTGTTTTTT | CASSLGTVRNTGELFF
TRBJ2-3 | TRBD2 | TRBV4-2 | - | TGTGCCAGCAGCCCCCTGGTTAGCGGGGGAGAAGCAGATACGCAGTATTTT | CASSPLVSGGEADTQYF
TRBJ2-2 | - | TRBV6-1 | - | TGTGCCAGCAGTGAAGCTAGCTTGTCCGGGGAGCTGTTTTTT | CASSEASLSGELFF
TRBJ1-1 | TRBD1 | TRBV27 | - | TGTGCCAGCAGTCAGATGACAGGGGACGCTTTCTTT | CASSQMTGDAFF
TRBJ1-5 | - | TRBV4-2 | - | TGTGCCAGCAGCCCTAGTGACCGGAGTAGCAATCAGCCCCAGCATTTT | CASSPSDRSSNQPQHF
TRBJ1-2 | TRBD1 | TRBV7-2 | - | TGTGCCAGCAGCTTGAACAGGGGGGACTATGGCTACACCTTC | CASSLNRGDYGYTF
TRBJ2-3 | - | TRBV28 | - | TGTGCCAGCAGTTTAGGAGGGGGCGTTCCAGATACGCAGTATTTT | CASSLGGGVPDTQYF
TRBJ2-7 | - | TRBV28 | - | TGTGCCAGCAGTTTAACCGGGGAATCCCACGAGCAGTACTTC | CASSLTGESHEQYF
TRBJ2-2 | - | TRBV28 | - | TGTGCCAGCAGTTTATTCTCAGGTGGAGGGGGGGCTACCGGGGAGCTGTTTTTT | CASSLFSGGGGATGELFF
TRBJ1-5 | - | TRBV3-1/TRBV3-2 | once | TGTGCCAGCAGCCCCCAAGGCGGGGGGCTGGGTCAGCCCCAGCATTTT | CASSPQGGGLGQPQHF
TRBJ1-5 | - | TRBV24-1 | - | TGTGCCACCAGTGAAGACAGGAATCAGCCCCAGCATTTT | CATSEDRNQPQHF
TRBJ1-3 | - | TRBV24-1 | - | TGTGCCACCAGTGATAATGGGCCGGGAAACACCATATATTTT | CATSDNGPGNTIYF
TRBJ1-2 | - | TRBV6-4 | - | TGTGCCAGCAGTGCCAGTGTCGACAGAAGATATGGCTACACCTTC | CASSASVDRRYGYTF
TRBJ1-2 | TRBD1 | TRBV18 | - | TGTGCCAGCTCACCAAGGGGACAGGGTGACTATGGCTACACCTTC | CASSPRGQGDYGYTF
TRBJ1-4 | - | TRBV5-1 | - | TGCGCCAGCAGCGTGGACGGAGGGTTTGAAAAACTGTTTTTT | CASSVDGGFEKLFF
TRBJ1-2 | TRBD1 | TRBV18 | - | TGTGCCAGCTCACCGCGCCAACAGGGGGCGCACAGTGGCTACACCTTC | CASSPRQQGAHSGYTF
TRBJ1-2 | - | TRBV10-3 | - | TGTGCCATCAGTGACCTTTCGGACAGAGTAGATGGCTACACCTTC | CAISDLSDRVDGYTF
TRBJ1-3 | TRBD1 | TRBV19 | - | TGTGCCAGCAAAGACAGGGGCTCTGGAAACACCATATATTTT | CASKDRGSGNTIYF
TRBJ2-1 | TRBD2 | TRBV7-8 | - | TGTGCCAGCAGCTCCAGCGGGGGCCAACTGCACTACAATGAGCAGTTCTTC | CASSSSGGQLHYNEQFF
TRBJ2-1 | TRBD1 | TRBV11-2 | - | TGTGCCAGCAGCTCCCCGAGAGGGGGCGATGAGCAGTTCTTC | CASSSPRGGDEQFF
TRBJ1-2 | - | TRBV14 | - | TGTGCCAGCAGCCAAGGGCAGAACTATGGCTACACCTTC | CASSQGQNYGYTF
TRBJ2-7 | TRBD1 | TRBV7-9 | - | TGTGCCAGCAGCTTATGGGGGACAGGGGGCGACGAGCAGTACTTC | CASSLWGTGGDEQYF
TRBJ1-5 | - | TRBV2 | once | TGTGCCAGCAGTGGGTTACAGGGACCCGATCAGCCCCAGCATTTT | CASSGLQGPDQPQHF
TRBJ2-7 | TRBD2 | TRBV4-2 | - | TGTGCCAGCAGCCCAGGACTAGCGGGCTACGAGCAGTACTTC | CASSPGLAGYEQYF
TRBJ2-6 | TRBD1 | TRBV5-1 | - | TGCGCCAGCAGCCCTGGACAGGGGGCTTCGGGGGCCAACGTCCTGACTTTC | CASSPGQGASGANVLTF